The present TCR beta chain was sequenced within a study of blood T cell repertoires in COVID-19. There are 16 residues in the CDR3. V was cut by 2 bases and J by 5 bases, with 15 bases left in between. Looked up from germline, CDR1 is KGHSH and CDR2 is LQKENI. Assay: immunoSEQ multiplex PCR; the TCRdb copy retains only in-frame clones and omits some. This sample has about 380,000 clones, with 70% to 90% found just once. This TCR came from a man aged 35-49 years with acute or convalescent COVID-19. Sample: peripheral blood. The rearrangement links TRBV18 to TRBJ1-4, with D perhaps matching TRBD1 (6 bases). CDR3 nucleotide sequence: TGTGCCAGCTCACCATACGGTGGGCAGGGGAATGAAAAACTGTTTTTT. This codes for CASSPYGGQGNEKLFF.